The 18 T cell receptor beta chains below come from one sample, sequenced in a study of T cell responses to AZD1222 COVID-19 vaccine. Data came from immunoSEQ multiplex PCR; TCRdb stores just in-frame clones and leaves some out. This table has about 140,000 clones, roughly nine tenths appearing once. Sequencing used peripheral blood, obtained 28 days after the second dose of the MenACWY control vaccine. All receptors come from an adult who received the MenACWY meningococcal vaccine as a control.

The chain uses TRBV27 and TRBJ2-7; the match to TRBD1 covers 10 bases. Germline CDR1 reads MNHEY; CDR2 reads SMNVEV (reference sequence). V gave up 5 bases and J gave up 3 bases; unmatched junction bases: 7. CDR3 size: 15 residues. Here the CDR3 reads CASSLKGDRGYEQYF. CDR3 bases: TGTGCCAGCAGTCTTAAGGGGGACAGGGGCTACGAGCAGTACTTC.

The gene calls are TRBV28 and TRBJ2-2; D might be TRBD1 or TRBD2, each matching 6 bases. V shed 7 bases and J shed 1 base, with 13 bases lying between them. Germline V lookup: CDR1 MDHEN, CDR2 SYDVKM. The length of the CDR3 is 15 residues. The DNA for the CDR3 is TGTGCCAGCAAATACGGGGGACAGAACACCGGGGAGCTGTTTTTT. It encodes CASKYGGQNTGELFF.

The chain uses TRBV4-3 and TRBJ1-1, with D uncertain. The V gene's germline CDR1 is LGHNA and CDR2 YSLEER. V was cut by 5 bases and J by 1 base, with 8 bases left in between. CDR3 size: 13 residues. The CDR3 spells CASSADENTEAFF. DNA for the CDR3: TGCGCCAGCAGCGCTGATGAGAACACTGAAGCTTTCTTT.

The table lists this clone with a count of one. J is TRBJ1-4 and V is TRBV3-1 (or the pseudogene TRBV3-2), with 7 bases matching TRBD1. V was pared by 9 bases and J by 6 bases, with 16 bases of the junction left unmatched. This CDR3 comprises 16 residues. CDR1 LGHDT and CDR2 YNNKEL come from the germline V gene (reference sequence). CDR3 loop: CARAGTDLNLYEKLFF. The CDR3 coding sequence is TGTGCCAGGGCCGGGACAGATCTCAACCTTTATGAAAAACTGTTTTTT.

The rearrangement joins TRBV28 to TRBJ2-5, with TRBD1 matching 8 bases. Germline CDR1 is MDHEN and CDR2 is SYDVKM. CDR3 length equals 15 residues. Trimming at V came to 4 bases and at J to 2 bases, leaving 6 bases not matched to a gene. The CDR3 nucleotides are TGTGCCAGCAGTTCACTACAGGGGGTTCAAGAGACCCAGTACTTC. Residues: CASSSLQGVQETQYF.

The chain joins TRBV28 to TRBJ1-3; no clear D gene. CDR1 and CDR2 from the germline V gene are MDHEN and SYDVKM. There are 13 residues in the CDR3. V was cut by 10 bases and J by 1 base, with 11 bases left in between. The CDR3: CATSSRSGNTIYF. CDR3 in DNA: TGTGCCACCAGCTCGAGGTCTGGAAACACCATATATTTT.

The V gene is TRBV7-9, the J gene TRBJ2-2; D unresolved. The length of the CDR3 is 13 residues. Trimming removed 6 bases from V and 1 base from J, with 6 bases in between. The germline gives CDR1 SEHNR, CDR2 FQNEAQ (reference sequence). In DNA form, the CDR3 reads TGTGCCAGCAGTTACAGGAACACCGGGGAGCTGTTTTTT. This encodes CASSYRNTGELFF.

The rearrangement links TRBV15 to TRBJ2-7; the match to TRBD1 covers 10 bases. The germline CDR1 and CDR2 sequences are LNHNV and YYDKDF (reference sequence). The V gene end was trimmed by 4 bases and the J gene end by 4 bases; junction bases not matched to a gene: 4. The CDR3 totals 14 residues. The CDR3 DNA reads as TGTGCCACCAGCAAAGACAGGGGGCTGTACGAGCAGTACTTC. Protein product: CATSKDRGLYEQYF.

The V and J genes are TRBV5-6 and TRBJ2-5, with D possibly matching TRBD1 (6 bases). This CDR3 is built from 17 residues. V lost 0 bases to trimming and J lost 5 bases, with 20 bases between them. Germline V lookup: CDR1 SGHDT, CDR2 YYEEEE. The CDR3 DNA reads TGTGCCAGCAGCTTGGCGTCAGGGGATGGGGACGGGGAGACCCAGTACTTC. Translating it yields CASSLASGDGDGETQYF.

The CDR3 DNA follows: TGTGCCAGCAGTTTGGTACAGGGTTCGTATGATGAGCAGTTCTTC. Its protein is CASSLVQGSYDEQFF. V usage is TRBV28 and J usage is TRBJ2-1, with D perhaps TRBD1 (6 bases). The germline V gene has CDR1 MDHEN and CDR2 SYDVKM. The CDR3 loop spans 15 amino acids. V gave up 3 bases and J gave up 8 bases, with 17 bases separating them.

J is TRBJ2-1 and V is TRBV2; TRBD1 aligns across 8 bases. V lost 2 bases and J lost 6; bases outside the gene matches: 18. There are 19 residues in the CDR3. Germline V gives CDR1 SNHLY, CDR2 FYNNEI. The CDR3, as DNA: TGTGCCAGCAGTGAATACGGGTCGGTTTGGACAGGGTCAGCCAATGAGCAGTTCTTC. Its protein is CASSEYGSVWTGSANEQFF.

The chain combines TRBV19 with TRBJ2-1, with TRBD2 matching over 10 bases. V was clipped by 2 bases and J by 5 bases; unmatched bases: 3. The germline gives CDR1 LNHDA, CDR2 SQIVND (reference sequence). This CDR3 has 15 residues. In DNA form, the CDR3 reads TGTGCCAGTAGTATATGGACTAGCGGTAACAATGAGCAGTTCTTC. As protein: CASSIWTSGNNEQFF.

This clone was seen a single time. The rearrangement uses TRBV24-1 and TRBJ2-2, with no clear D. CDR1 KGHDR and CDR2 SFDVKD come from the germline V gene. The CDR3 is made up of 14 amino acids. Trimming took off 12 bases at V and 0 bases at J, with 13 bases between the two ends. The CDR3 sequence is CAASRLANTGELFF. For the CDR3, the DNA is TGTGCCGCCTCGCGGCTAGCGAACACCGGGGAGCTGTTTTTT.

The chain couples TRBV19 to TRBJ1-2, with 10 positions matching TRBD1. CDR1 and CDR2 (germline): LNHDA, SQIVND (reference sequence). The CDR3 contains 15 residues. V shed 5 bases, J shed 1 base, and the junction held 4 bases outside the gene matches. CDR3 region: CASSPWTGGNYGYTF. The CDR3 bases are TGTGCCAGTAGTCCATGGACAGGGGGTAACTATGGCTACACCTTC. The whole variable domain, filled in from reference TRBV19 and TRBJ1-2, reads DGGITQSPKYLFRKEGQNVTLSCEQNLNHDAMYWYRQDPGQGLRLIYYSQIVNDFQKGDIAEGYSVSREKKESFPLTVTSAQKNPTAFYLCASSPWTGGNYGYTFGSGTRLTVV.

The chain joins TRBV14 to TRBJ2-7; TRBD2 aligns across 8 bases. This CDR3 has 15 residues. Per the germline V gene, CDR1 is SGHDN and CDR2 is FVKESK. V dropped 2 bases and J dropped 3; count of bases not matched to a gene: 6. Here the CDR3 DNA reads TGTGCCAGCAGCCAACATAGCGGGAATTTCTACGAGCAGTACTTC. Residues: CASSQHSGNFYEQYF.

The rearrangement links TRBV9 to TRBJ2-7; D possibly corresponds to TRBD1 (6 bases). Per the germline V gene, CDR1 is SGDLS and CDR2 is YYNGEE. The CDR3 sequence is 15 residues long. Trimming shortened V by 2 bases and J by 5 bases, and 17 bases separated the two germline ends. The CDR3 sequence is CASSVTGKSAHEQYF. CDR3 bases: TGTGCCAGCAGCGTCACAGGGAAGTCAGCCCACGAGCAGTACTTC.

The chain employs TRBV19 and TRBJ2-1; a weak D match, TRBD2 (7 bases). The V end was cut by 6 bases, the J end by 16 bases, with 22 bases between. The germline CDR1 and CDR2 sequences are LNHDA and SQIVND (reference sequence). The CDR3 runs to 13 residues. In DNA form, the CDR3 reads TGTGCCAGTAGAGAAATGGGCGGGGGCAATCCCTTCTTC. Its translation is CASREMGGGNPFF.

The V gene is TRBV5-1, the J gene TRBJ2-5, with 7 bases fitting TRBD1. The V gene's germline CDR1 is SGHRS and CDR2 YFSETQ. J lost 1 base, V lost 0 bases, and 3 bases had no gene match. This CDR3 has 15 amino acids. CDR3 sequence (DNA): TGCGCCAGCAGCTTGGCAGGACAGGCCCAAGAGACCCAGTACTTC. This sequence encodes CASSLAGQAQETQYF.